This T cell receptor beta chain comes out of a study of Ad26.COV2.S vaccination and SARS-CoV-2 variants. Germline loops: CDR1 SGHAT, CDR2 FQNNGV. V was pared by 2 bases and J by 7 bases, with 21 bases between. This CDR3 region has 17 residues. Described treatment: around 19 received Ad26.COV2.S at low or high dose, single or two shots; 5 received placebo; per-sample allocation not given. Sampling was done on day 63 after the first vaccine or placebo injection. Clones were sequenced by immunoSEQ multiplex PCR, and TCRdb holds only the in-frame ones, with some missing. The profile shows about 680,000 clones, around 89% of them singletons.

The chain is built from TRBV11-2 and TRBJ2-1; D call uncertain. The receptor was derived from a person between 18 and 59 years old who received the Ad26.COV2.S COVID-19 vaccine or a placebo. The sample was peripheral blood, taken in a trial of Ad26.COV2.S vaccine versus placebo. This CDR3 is CASSLSWSKAAENEQFF. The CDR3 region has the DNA TGTGCCAGCAGCTTATCGTGGTCGAAGGCCGCGGAGAATGAGCAGTTCTTC.